Listed below are T cell receptor beta chains from one sample, sequenced in a study of cytomegalovirus exposure and HLA in healthy donors. Generated by immunoSEQ multiplex PCR, the TCRdb table keeps only in-frame clones and is missing some. The data contain under 200,000 clones, 62% of them seen just once; the ten biggest clones take up over 2.5%. Input material: PBMCs. All receptors come from a man between 40 and 49 years old in good health and CMV-seronegative. Each CDR3 is given without its conserved first and last residue. Each record gives: V gene, J gene, CDR3 protein.

>TRBV19|TRBJ2-3
ASSIVASSSTDTQY
>TRBV2|TRBJ2-1
ASSEEPPTSGAYYNEQF
>TRBV12-5|TRBJ2-3
ASGYSGGGGTQY
>TRBV7-6|TRBJ2-7
ASSLGTSGSYEQY
>TRBV5-4|TRBJ1-5
ASSPGTGSNQPQH
>TRBV7-3|TRBJ1-4
ASSSARVELF
>TRBV6-1|TRBJ1-5
ASSVQGTQPQH
>TRBV11-1|TRBJ2-5
ASVGGSETQY
>TRBV27|TRBJ2-1
ASSSTGGEQF
>TRBV6-1|TRBJ1-2
ASSGDRGRTNYGYT
>TRBV15|TRBJ2-1
ATLRGGAGYNEQF
>TRBV7-6|TRBJ2-7
ASSPRTSYEQY
>TRBV5-6|TRBJ1-4
ASSSYRDEKLF
>TRBV6-4|TRBJ2-3
ASSVEGATGDTQY
>TRBV4-2|-
ASSYRLAGIGEQY
>TRBV9|TRBJ2-1
ASSVRTGSSYNEQF
>TRBV4-2|TRBJ1-2
ASSQDLLLAGDAYGYT
>TRBV7-2|TRBJ2-7
ASSPQGGAGVYEQY
>TRBV18|TRBJ1-1
ASGQGKNTEAF
>TRBV5-1|TRBJ2-3
ASRTSGDPDTQY
>TRBV5-4|TRBJ2-4
ASSLGGTPQNIQY
>TRBV5-8|TRBJ2-3
ASSAGLAGVGDTQY
>TRBV19|TRBJ1-4
ASSPITGAMNEKLF
>TRBV7-8|TRBJ2-6
ASSLGGRDRGSRGANVLT
>TRBV10-1|TRBJ2-1
ASSEGGAGSYNEQF
>TRBV11-2|TRBJ2-5
ASSFQGLGQETQY
>TRBV18|TRBJ2-3
ASSPYGRAGTDTQY
>TRBV11-2|TRBJ1-2
ASTTSGASYT
>TRBV28|TRBJ2-7
ASRQDRGQY
>TRBV4-2|TRBJ2-3
ASSQPTSGRGDTQY
>TRBV5-1|TRBJ2-2
ASSLFAGVMSGELF
>TRBV19|TRBJ2-1
ASSLAPGLAGEGEQF
>TRBV11-3|-
ASSLDPGGEQY
>TRBV11-2|TRBJ2-3
ASSLARDTDTQY
>TRBV5-5|TRBJ1-4
ASSLAIWGGEKLF
>TRBV2|TRBJ2-5
ASSDMGARWDGETQY
>TRBV5-1|TRBJ1-2
ASSLGPGQLYGYT
>TRBV7-9|TRBJ2-7
SSSSDRLYEQY
>TRBV11-2|TRBJ2-5
ASSLPGAGTQY
>TRBV29-1|TRBJ2-7
SVEGLAGVEQY
>TRBV5-1|TRBJ2-1
ASGTSGRTNEQF
>TRBV30|TRBJ1-6
AWRQGLAPLH
>TRBV7-9|TRBJ2-1
ASRPGTSGHEQF
>TRBV30|TRBJ2-7
AWSVKGALHEQY
>TRBV5-8|TRBJ1-4
ASSLDGTGTNEKLF
>TRBV5-1|TRBJ2-1
ASSLVASGTYNEQF
>TRBV6-5|TRBJ1-1
ASSTTPSPDTEAF
>TRBV7-2|TRBJ2-7
ASRLAGGFNEQY
>TRBV27|TRBJ2-7
ASPGRYEQY
>TRBV5-4|TRBJ2-6
ASSRPGLAVFSGANVLT
>TRBV18|TRBJ2-7
ASSPGQGAYEQY
>TRBV10-3|TRBJ2-1
AISESRALKNNEQF
>TRBV5-4|TRBJ2-4
ASSLSTSGGVGGKNIQY
>TRBV18|TRBJ1-2
ASSIQGSVGYT
>TRBV2|TRBJ2-3
ASSFGQGTSTDTQY
>TRBV7-2|TRBJ1-5
ASSLDRDGQPQH
>TRBV4-3|TRBJ1-3
ASSQDGQGGGNTIY